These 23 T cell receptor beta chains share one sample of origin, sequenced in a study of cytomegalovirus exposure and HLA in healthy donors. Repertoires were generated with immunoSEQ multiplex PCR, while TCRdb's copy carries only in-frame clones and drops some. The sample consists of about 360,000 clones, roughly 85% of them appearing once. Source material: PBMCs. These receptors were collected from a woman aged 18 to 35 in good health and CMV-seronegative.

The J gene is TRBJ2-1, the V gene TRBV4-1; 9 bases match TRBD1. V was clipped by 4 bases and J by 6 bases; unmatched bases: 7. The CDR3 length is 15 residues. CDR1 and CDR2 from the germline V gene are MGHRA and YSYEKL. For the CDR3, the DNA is TGCGCCAGCAGCCCGGGACAGGGACCCTTCAATGAGCAGTTCTTC. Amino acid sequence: CASSPGQGPFNEQFF.

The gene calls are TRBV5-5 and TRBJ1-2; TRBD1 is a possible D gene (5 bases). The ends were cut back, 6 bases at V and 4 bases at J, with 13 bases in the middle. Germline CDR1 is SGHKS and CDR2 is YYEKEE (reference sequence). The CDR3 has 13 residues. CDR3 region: CASTNQGSYGYTF. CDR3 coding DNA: TGTGCCAGCACCAATCAGGGCTCCTATGGCTACACCTTC.

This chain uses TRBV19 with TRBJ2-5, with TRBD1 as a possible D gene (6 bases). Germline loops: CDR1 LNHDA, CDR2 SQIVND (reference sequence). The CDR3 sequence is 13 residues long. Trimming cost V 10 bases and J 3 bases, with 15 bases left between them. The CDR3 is CAKVPNREETQYF. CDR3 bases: TGTGCCAAAGTCCCGAACAGGGAAGAGACCCAGTACTTC.

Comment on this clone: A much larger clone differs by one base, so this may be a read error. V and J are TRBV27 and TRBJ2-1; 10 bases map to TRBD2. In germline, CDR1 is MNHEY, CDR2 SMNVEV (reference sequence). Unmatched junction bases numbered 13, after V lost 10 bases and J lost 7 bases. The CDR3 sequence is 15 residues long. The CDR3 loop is CATRRSGGASNEQFF. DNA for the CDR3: TGTGCCACCCGAAGGAGCGGGGGGGCCTCTAATGAGCAGTTCTTC.

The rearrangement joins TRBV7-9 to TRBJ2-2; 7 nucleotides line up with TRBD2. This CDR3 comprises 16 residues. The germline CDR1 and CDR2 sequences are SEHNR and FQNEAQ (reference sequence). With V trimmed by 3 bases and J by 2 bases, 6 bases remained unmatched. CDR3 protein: CASSLYWGLNTGELFF. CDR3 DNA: TGTGCCAGCAGCTTGTATTGGGGACTAAACACCGGGGAGCTGTTTTTT.

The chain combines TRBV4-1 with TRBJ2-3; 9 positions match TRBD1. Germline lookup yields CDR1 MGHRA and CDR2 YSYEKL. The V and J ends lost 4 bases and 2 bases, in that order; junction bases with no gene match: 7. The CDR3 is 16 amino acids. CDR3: CASSPRTGASTDTQYF. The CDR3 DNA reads TGCGCCAGCAGCCCCAGGACAGGGGCGTCCACAGATACGCAGTATTTT.

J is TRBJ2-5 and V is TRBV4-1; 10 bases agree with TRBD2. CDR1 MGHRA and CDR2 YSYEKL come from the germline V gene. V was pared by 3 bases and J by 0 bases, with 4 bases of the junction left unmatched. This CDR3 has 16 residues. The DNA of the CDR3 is TGCGCCAGCAGCCATGGAGCGGGAGGGGACCAAGAGACCCAGTACTTC. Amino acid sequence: CASSHGAGGDQETQYF.

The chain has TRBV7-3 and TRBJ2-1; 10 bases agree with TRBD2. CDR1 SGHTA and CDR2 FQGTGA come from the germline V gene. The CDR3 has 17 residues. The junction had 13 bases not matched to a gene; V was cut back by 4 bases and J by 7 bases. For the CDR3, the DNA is TGTGCCAGCAGCTCCTCTAGCGGGAGAACACAATGGAATGAGCAGTTCTTC. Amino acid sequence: CASSSSSGRTQWNEQFF.

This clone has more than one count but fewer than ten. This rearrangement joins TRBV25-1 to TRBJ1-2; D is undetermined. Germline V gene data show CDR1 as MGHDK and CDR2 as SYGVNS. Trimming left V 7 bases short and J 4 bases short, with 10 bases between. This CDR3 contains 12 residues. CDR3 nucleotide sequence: TGTGCCAGCAACTCCGGTATCTATGGCTACACCTTC. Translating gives CASNSGIYGYTF.

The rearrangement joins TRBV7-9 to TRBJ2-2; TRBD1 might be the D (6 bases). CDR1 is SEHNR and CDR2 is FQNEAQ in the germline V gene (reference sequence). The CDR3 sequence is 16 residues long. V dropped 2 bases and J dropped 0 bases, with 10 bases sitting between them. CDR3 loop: CASSLFRQANTGELFF. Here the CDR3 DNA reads TGTGCCAGCAGCTTATTCCGACAGGCGAACACCGGGGAGCTGTTTTTT.

This CDR3 is CASSLPTGGGGKDEQFF. CDR3 DNA: TGCGCCAGCAGCTTGCCTACTGGCGGGGGGGGTAAGGATGAGCAGTTCTTC. The chain joins TRBV5-1 to TRBJ2-1, with 9 nucleotides matching TRBD2. Germline lookup yields CDR1 SGHRS and CDR2 YFSETQ. This CDR3 is built from 17 residues. V was pared by 1 base and J by 8 bases, with 13 bases of the junction left unmatched.

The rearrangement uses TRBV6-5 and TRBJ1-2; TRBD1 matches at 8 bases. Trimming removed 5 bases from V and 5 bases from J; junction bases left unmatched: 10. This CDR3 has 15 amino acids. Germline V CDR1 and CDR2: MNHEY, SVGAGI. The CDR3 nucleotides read TGTGCCAGCAGTGGGGCCGGGACAGGCTTTTATGGCTACACCTTC. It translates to CASSGAGTGFYGYTF.

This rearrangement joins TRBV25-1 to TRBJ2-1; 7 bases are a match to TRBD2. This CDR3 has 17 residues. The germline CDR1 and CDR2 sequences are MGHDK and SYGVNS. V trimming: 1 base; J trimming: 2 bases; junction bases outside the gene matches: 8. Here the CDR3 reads CASSEWASGYTYNEQFF. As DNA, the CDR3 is TGTGCCAGCAGTGAATGGGCTAGCGGTTATACCTACAATGAGCAGTTCTTC.

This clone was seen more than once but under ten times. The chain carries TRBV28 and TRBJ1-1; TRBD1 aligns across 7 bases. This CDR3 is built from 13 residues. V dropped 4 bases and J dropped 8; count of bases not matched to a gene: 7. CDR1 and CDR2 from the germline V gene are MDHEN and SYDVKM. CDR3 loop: CASSSGQGGEAFF. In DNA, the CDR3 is TGTGCCAGCAGTTCGGGACAAGGGGGCGAAGCTTTCTTT.

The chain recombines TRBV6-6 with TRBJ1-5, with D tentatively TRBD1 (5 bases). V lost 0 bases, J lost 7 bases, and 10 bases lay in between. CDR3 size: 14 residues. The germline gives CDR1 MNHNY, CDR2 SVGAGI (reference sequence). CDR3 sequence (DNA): TGTGCCAGCAGTTACTCGTCGGGGGTACAGCCCCAGCATTTT. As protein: CASSYSSGVQPQHF.

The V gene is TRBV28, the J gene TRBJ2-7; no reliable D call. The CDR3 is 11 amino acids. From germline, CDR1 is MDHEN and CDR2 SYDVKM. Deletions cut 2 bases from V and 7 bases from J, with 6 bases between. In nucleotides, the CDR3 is TGTGCCAGCAGTTTAGTCGGGGAGCAGTACTTC. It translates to CASSLVGEQYF.

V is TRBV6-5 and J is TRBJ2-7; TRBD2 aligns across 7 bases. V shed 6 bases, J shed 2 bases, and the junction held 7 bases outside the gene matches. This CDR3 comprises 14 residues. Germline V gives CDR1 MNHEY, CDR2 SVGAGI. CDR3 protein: CASSQDSGTYEQYF. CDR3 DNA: TGTGCCAGCAGCCAAGACAGCGGGACCTACGAGCAGTACTTC.

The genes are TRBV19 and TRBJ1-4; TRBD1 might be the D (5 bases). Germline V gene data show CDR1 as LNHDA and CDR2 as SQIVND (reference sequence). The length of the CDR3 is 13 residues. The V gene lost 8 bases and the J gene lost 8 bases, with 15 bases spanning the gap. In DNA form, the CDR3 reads TGTGCCAGTCGTGTCCAGGGAGGCGAAAAACTGTTTTTT. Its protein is CASRVQGGEKLFF. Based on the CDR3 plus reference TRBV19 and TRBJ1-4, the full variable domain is DGGITQSPKYLFRKEGQNVTLSCEQNLNHDAMYWYRQDPGQGLRLIYYSQIVNDFQKGDIAEGYSVSREKKESFPLTVTSAQKNPTAFYLCASRVQGGEKLFFGSGTQLSVL.

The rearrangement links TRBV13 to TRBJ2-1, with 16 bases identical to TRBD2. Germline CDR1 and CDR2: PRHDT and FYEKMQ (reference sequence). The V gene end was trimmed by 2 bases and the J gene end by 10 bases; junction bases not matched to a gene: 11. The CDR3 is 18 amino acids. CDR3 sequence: CASSLPQGLAGGQVEQFF. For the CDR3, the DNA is TGTGCCAGCAGCTTACCCCAGGGACTAGCGGGAGGGCAGGTAGAGCAGTTCTTC.

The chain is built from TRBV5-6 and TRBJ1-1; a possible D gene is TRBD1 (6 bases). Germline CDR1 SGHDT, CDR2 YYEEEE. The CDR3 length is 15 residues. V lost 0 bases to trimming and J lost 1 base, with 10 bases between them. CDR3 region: CASSLAGGANTEAFF. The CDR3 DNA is TGTGCCAGCAGCTTGGCGGGGGGCGCGAACACTGAAGCTTTCTTT.

The CDR3: CASSLFRDRGHEQYF. The CDR3 DNA reads TGTGCCAGCAGCTTATTCCGGGACAGGGGGCATGAGCAGTACTTC. The chain is built from TRBV7-8 and TRBJ2-7, with 12 bases lining up with TRBD1. Trimming took 2 bases from V and 7 from J; bases not matched to a gene: 6. Germline assignment: CDR1 SGHVS and CDR2 FQNEAQ. This CDR3 comprises 15 residues.

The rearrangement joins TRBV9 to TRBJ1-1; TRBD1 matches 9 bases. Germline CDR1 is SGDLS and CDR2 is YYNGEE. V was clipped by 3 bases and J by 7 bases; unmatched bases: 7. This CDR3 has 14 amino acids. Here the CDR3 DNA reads TGTGCCAGCAGCGAGAGGGGACAGGGAGGTGAAGCTTTCTTT. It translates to CASSERGQGGEAFF.

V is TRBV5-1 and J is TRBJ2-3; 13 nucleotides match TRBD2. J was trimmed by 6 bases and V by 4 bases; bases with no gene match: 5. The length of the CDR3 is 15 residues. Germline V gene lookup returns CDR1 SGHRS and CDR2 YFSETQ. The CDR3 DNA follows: TGCGCCAGCAGCCAACTAGCGGGGGGGCAGGATACGCAGTATTTT. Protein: CASSQLAGGQDTQYF.